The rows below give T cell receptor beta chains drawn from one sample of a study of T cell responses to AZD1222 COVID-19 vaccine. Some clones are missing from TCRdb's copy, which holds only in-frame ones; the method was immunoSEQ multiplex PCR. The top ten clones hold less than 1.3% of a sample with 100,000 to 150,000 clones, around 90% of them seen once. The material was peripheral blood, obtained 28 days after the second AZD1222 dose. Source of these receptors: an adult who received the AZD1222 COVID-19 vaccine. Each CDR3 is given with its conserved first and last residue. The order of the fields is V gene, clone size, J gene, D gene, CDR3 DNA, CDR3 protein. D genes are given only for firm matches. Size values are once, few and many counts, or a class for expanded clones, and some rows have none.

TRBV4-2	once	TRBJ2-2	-	TGTGCCAGCAGCCAAGTGATAGCGTTGGGCACCGGGGAGCTGTTTTTT	CASSQVIALGTGELFF
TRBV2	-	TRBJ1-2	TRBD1	TGTGCCAGCAGGGGGACAGGGACTGGCTACACCTTC	CASRGTGTGYTF
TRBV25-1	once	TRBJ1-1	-	TGTGCCAGCACTCAAAATGGAGGGGCCACTGAAGCTTTCTTT	CASTQNGGATEAFF
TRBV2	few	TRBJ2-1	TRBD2	TGTGCCAGCAGTGAAACGGGTAGCGGGAGGAGTTACAATGAGCAGTTCTTC	CASSETGSGRSYNEQFF
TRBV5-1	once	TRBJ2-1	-	TGCGCCAGCAGCTTGGTTCCCAACAATGAGCAGTTCTTC	CASSLVPNNEQFF
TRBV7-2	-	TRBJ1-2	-	TGTGCCAGCAGCTTAGCTCCTTCCCTGGTTGAAGGCTACACCTTC	CASSLAPSLVEGYTF
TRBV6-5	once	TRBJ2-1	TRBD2	TGTGCCAGCAGTTACCCCGGGACTAGCGGGAATCAGTTCTTC	CASSYPGTSGNQFF
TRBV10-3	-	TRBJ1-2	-	TGTGCCATCAGTGATGGCAGGGGTGGTGGCTACACCTTC	CAISDGRGGGYTF
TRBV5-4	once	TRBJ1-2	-	TGTGCCAGCAGCTCGGGGGGCCTATCGTTCCCCTTC	CASSSGGLSFPF
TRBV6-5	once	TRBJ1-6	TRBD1	TGTGCCAGCGGCAGGGGGGAGCATTCACCCCTCCACTTT	CASGRGEHSPLHF
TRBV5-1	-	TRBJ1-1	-	TGCGCCAGCAGCTTGGGTGCCAGGACTGAAGCTTTCTTT	CASSLGARTEAFF
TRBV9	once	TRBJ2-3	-	TGTGCCAGCGGAGTGGAGGGGTCCACAGATACGCAGTATTTT	CASGVEGSTDTQYF
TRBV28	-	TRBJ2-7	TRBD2	TGTGCCAGCAGTGACCGACTAGCGGTGATCTACGAGCAGTACTTC	CASSDRLAVIYEQYF
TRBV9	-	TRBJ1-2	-	TGTGCCAGCAGCGTATTCGAGGACAGTCCCTATGGCTACACCTTC	CASSVFEDSPYGYTF
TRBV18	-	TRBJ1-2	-	TGTGCCAGCTCACCGGTGAACTATGGCTACACCTTC	CASSPVNYGYTF
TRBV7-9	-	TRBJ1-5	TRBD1	TGTGCCAGCAGACTGACAGGGGGCTGGCAGCCCCAGCATTTT	CASRLTGGWQPQHF
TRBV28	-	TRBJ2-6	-	TGTGCCATCAAGGGGGGATCCTCTGGGGCCAACGTCCTGACTTTC	CAIKGGSSGANVLTF
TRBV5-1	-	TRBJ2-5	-	TGCGCCAGCAGCTTGGGGGGTAGCGGAACCCAAGAGACCCAGTACTTC	CASSLGGSGTQETQYF
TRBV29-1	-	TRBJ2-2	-	TGCAGCGCCCAGCGGCTACTAAACACCGGGGAGCTGTTTTTT	CSAQRLLNTGELFF
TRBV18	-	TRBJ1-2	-	TGTGCCAGCTCACCACCGAGGGCCCCCTATGGCTACACCTTC	CASSPPRAPYGYTF
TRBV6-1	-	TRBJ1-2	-	TGTGCCAGCAGTGAAAACCCGGGGGGATATGGCTACACCTTC	CASSENPGGYGYTF
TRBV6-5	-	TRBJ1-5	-	TGTGCCAGCAGTTACTCCGGGACGGAGCATCAGCCCCAGCATTTT	CASSYSGTEHQPQHF
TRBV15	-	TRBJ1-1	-	TGTGCCACCAGCAGAGCCCAGGGGATGAACACTGAAGCTTTCTTT	CATSRAQGMNTEAFF
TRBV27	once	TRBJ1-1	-	TGTGCCAGCAGCCGGAGGGGGATAGAAGCTTTCTTT	CASSRRGIEAFF
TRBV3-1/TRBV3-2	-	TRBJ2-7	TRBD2	TGTGCCAGCAGCCAGTTGAGGACTAGCTCCTACGAGCAGTACTTC	CASSQLRTSSYEQYF
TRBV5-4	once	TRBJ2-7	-	TGTGCCAGCAGCTTGGGTAAAAGAGTCTACGAGCAGTACTTC	CASSLGKRVYEQYF
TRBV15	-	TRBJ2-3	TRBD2	TGTGCCACCAGCATGGGACTAGCTTCAGATACGCAGTATTTT	CATSMGLASDTQYF
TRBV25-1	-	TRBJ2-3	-	TGTGCCAGCCGGCGTTCACTTAGCACAGATACGCAGTATTTT	CASRRSLSTDTQYF
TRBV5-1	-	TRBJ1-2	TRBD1	TGCGCCAGCAGCTTGCTGGCAGGGGGCGAAAGTTCGAGCTATGGCTACACCTTC	CASSLLAGGESSSYGYTF
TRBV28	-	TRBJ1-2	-	TGTGCCAGCCAGACAGTTAACTATGGCTACACCTTC	CASQTVNYGYTF
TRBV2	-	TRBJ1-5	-	TGTGCCAGCAAAGGGCAGGGCAATCAGCCCCAGCATTTT	CASKGQGNQPQHF
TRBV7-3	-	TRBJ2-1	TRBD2	TGTGCCAGCAGCTTAAGTCTAGCGGATTACAATGAGCAGTTCTTC	CASSLSLADYNEQFF
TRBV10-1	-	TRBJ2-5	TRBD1	TGCGCCAGCAGTGAGCAAGGACAGGCGCTAGGAGAGACCCAGTACTTC	CASSEQGQALGETQYF
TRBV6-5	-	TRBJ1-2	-	TGTGCCAGCGTAATTGGCAGAACCTCTAACTATGGCTACACCTTC	CASVIGRTSNYGYTF
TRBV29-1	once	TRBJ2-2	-	TGCAGCGTAGTTCGACAGAACACCGGGGAGCTGTTTTTT	CSVVRQNTGELFF
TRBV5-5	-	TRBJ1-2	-	TGTGCCAGCAGCTTGTCGGGATTTGGTGGCTACACCTTC	CASSLSGFGGYTF
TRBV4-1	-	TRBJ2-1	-	TGCGCCAGCAGCCAAGTCGCACCCCCTGGCTCCTACAATGAGCAGTTCTTC	CASSQVAPPGSYNEQFF
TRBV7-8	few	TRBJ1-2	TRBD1	TGTGCCAGCAGCCAAGGAGGGGGCCCCGAGGGCTATGGCTACACCTTC	CASSQGGGPEGYGYTF
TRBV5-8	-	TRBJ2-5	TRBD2	TGTGCCAGCAGCCCGGGACTAGCGGGCCTCCAAGAGACCCAGTACTTC	CASSPGLAGLQETQYF
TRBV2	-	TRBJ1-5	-	TGTGCCAGCAGTGATGGGGGGGCTGGGCAGCCCCAGCATTTT	CASSDGGAGQPQHF
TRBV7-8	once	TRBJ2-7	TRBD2	TGTGCCAGCAGCTTAGCCTTGGGACTAGCGGGAGACGAGCAGTACTTC	CASSLALGLAGDEQYF
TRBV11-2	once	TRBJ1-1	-	TGTGCCAGCAGCACCGGACAGAACACTGAAGCTTTCTTT	CASSTGQNTEAFF
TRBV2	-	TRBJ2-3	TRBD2	TGTGCCAGCAGTGAGGATCTAGCGGGAGGGCCGAAAGATACGCAGTATTTT	CASSEDLAGGPKDTQYF
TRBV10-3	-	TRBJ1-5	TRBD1	TGTGCCATCAGTGACCGGTCACAGGGGAATCAGCCCCAGCATTTT	CAISDRSQGNQPQHF
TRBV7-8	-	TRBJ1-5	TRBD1	TGTGCCAGCAGCTTAGTCTGGACAGGATTTAGCAATCAGCCCCAGCATTTT	CASSLVWTGFSNQPQHF
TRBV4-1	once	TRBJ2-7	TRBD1	TGCGCCAGCAGCCTTCGGGACAGGGGATCGAGCTCCTACGAGCAGTACTTC	CASSLRDRGSSSYEQYF
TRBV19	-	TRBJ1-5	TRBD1	TGTGCCAGTAGTATAGATCACCAGGGGGCAGGGGGTAGCAATCAGCCCCAGCATTTT	CASSIDHQGAGGSNQPQHF
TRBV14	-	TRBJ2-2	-	TGTGCCAGCAGCCTATTGAGGGGATTCGGGGAGCTGTTTTTT	CASSLLRGFGELFF
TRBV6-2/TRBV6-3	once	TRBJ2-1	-	TGTGCCAGCAGTTACTTAAATTACAATGAGCAGTTCTTC	CASSYLNYNEQFF
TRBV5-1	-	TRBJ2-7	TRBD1	TGCGCCAGCAGCTTGATCCCGGGACAGGGGCTCGAGCAGTACTTC	CASSLIPGQGLEQYF
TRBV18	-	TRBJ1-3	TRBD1	TGTGCCAGCTCACTGGGACAGGCGATCCCTGGAAACACCATATATTTT	CASSLGQAIPGNTIYF
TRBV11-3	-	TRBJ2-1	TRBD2	TGTGCCAGCAGCTTACGTGGACTAGCGGGCTACAATGAGCAGTTCTTC	CASSLRGLAGYNEQFF
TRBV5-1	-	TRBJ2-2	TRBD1	TGCGCCAGCACCCCTTTGACAGGGGGCACCGGGGAGCTGTTTTTT	CASTPLTGGTGELFF
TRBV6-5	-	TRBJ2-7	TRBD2	TGTGCCAGCAGTTACTCGAAATATAGCGGGAACGAGCAGTACTTC	CASSYSKYSGNEQYF
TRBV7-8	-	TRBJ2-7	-	TGTGCCAGCAGCTTAGAAGAGGGGGTAGGGCAGTACTTC	CASSLEEGVGQYF